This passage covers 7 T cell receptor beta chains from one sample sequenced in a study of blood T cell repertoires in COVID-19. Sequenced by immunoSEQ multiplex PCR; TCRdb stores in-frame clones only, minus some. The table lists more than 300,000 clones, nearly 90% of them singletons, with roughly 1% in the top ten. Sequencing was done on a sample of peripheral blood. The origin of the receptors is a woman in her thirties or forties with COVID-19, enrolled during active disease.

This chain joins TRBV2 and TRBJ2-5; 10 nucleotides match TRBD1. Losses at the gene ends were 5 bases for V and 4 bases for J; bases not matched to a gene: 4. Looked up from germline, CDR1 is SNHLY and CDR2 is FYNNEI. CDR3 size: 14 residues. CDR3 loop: CASSFGQGGETQYF. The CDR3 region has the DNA TGTGCCAGCAGTTTTGGACAGGGGGGAGAGACCCAGTACTTC. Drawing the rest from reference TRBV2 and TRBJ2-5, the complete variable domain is EPEVTQTPSHQVTQMGQEVILRCVPISNHLYFYWYRQILGQKVEFLVSFYNNEISEKSEIFDDQFSVERPDGSNFTLKIRSTKLEDSAMYFCASSFGQGGETQYFGPGTRLLVL.

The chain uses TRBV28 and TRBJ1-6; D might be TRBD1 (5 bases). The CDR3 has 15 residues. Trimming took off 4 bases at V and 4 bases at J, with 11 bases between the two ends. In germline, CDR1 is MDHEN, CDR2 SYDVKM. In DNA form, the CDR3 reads TGTGCCAGCAGTTCGTGGGGGGAGTATAATTCACCCCTCCACTTT. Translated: CASSSWGEYNSPLHF.

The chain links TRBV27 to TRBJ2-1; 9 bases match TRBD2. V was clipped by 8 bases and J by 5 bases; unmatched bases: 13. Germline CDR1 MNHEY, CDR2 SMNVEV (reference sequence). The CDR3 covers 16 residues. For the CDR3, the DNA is TGTGCCAGCCGGACCCCAGCGGGGGGCTGGAACAATGAGCAGTTCTTC. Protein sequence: CASRTPAGGWNNEQFF.

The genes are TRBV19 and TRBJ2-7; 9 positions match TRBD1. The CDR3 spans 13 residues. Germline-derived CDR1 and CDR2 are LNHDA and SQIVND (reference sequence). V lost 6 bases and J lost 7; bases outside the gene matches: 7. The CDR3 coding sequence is TGTGCCAGTAGACAACAGGGGGCGCGGGAGCAGTACTTC. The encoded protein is CASRQQGAREQYF.

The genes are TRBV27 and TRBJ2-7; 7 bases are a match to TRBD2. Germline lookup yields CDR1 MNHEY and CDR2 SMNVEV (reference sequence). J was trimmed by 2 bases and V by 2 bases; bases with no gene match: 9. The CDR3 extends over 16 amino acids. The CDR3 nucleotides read TGTGCCAGCAGTTTAAATAGGCTGCGGGAGCCCTACGAGCAGTACTTC. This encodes CASSLNRLREPYEQYF.

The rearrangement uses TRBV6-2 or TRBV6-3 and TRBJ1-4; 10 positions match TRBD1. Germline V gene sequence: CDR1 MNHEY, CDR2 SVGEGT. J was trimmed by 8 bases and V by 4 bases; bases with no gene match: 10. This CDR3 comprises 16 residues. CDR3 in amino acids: CASSSATGTGVEKLFF. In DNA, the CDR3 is TGTGCCAGCAGTTCCGCCACCGGGACAGGGGTAGAAAAACTGTTTTTT.

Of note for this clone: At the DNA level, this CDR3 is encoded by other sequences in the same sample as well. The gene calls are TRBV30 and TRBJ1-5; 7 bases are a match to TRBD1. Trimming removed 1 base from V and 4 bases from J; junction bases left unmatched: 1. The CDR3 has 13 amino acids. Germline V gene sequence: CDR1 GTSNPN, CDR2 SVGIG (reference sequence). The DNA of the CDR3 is TGTGCCTGGAGTGGACAGGGAAATCAGCCCCAGCATTTT. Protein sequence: CAWSGQGNQPQHF.